These 3 T cell receptor beta chains share one sample of origin, sequenced in a study of shared clonotypes between healthy human individuals. Naive CD8 cells comprised CD45RO-negative, CCR7-positively selected cells, excluding terminally differentiated effector memory CD45RA+ cells. Repertoires were generated with immunoSEQ multiplex PCR, while TCRdb's copy carries only in-frame clones and drops some. Of millions of clones listed, about 94% were seen once; the top ten hold roughly 1%. The specimen sequenced was naive CD8+ T cells sorted from blood. These receptors all come from a man in his late teens or twenties in good health.

The rearrangement links TRBV27 to TRBJ2-7; TRBD2 might be the D (6 bases). Trimming left V 7 bases short and J 5 bases short, with 18 bases between. The CDR3 length is 14 residues. The germline CDR1 and CDR2 sequences are MNHEY and SMNVEV (reference sequence). The CDR3 here is CASTLSGTLDEQYF. In DNA, the CDR3 is TGTGCCAGCACCCTTAGCGGTACTCTAGACGAGCAGTACTTC.

This clone was seen once. CDR3 in amino acids: CASSFVAGETQYF. The CDR3 nucleotides are TGTGCCAGCAGCTTTGTAGCGGGGGAGACGCAGTATTTT. The genes are TRBV5-4 and TRBJ2-3; 9 bases are a match to TRBD2. Germline V CDR1 and CDR2: SGHNT, YYREEE (reference sequence). V lost 2 bases, J lost 9 bases, and 4 bases stayed unmatched. There are 13 residues in the CDR3.

The table lists this clone with a count of one. DNA of the CDR3: TGTGCCTGGGGTTTTGGATTCGGCACCGGGGAGCTGTTTTTT. Protein: CAWGFGFGTGELFF. The chain employs TRBV30 and TRBJ2-2; D is undetermined. Germline CDR1 GTSNPN, CDR2 SVGIG (reference sequence). This CDR3 is 14 amino acids long. Trimming shortened V by 5 bases and J by 4 bases, and 14 bases separated the two germline ends.